The 8 T cell receptor beta chains listed next were all sequenced from one sample in a study of response to subunit inactivated influenza vaccine. TCRdb analysed the RT-PCR reads with MiXCR anew, one entry per CDR3 protein. Of just under 250,000 distinct CDR3 sequences listed, 12% were seen once; the top ten hold 7.5% to 10%. Sequenced here: non-naive T cells sorted from PBMCs, sampled around 14 days before vaccination. These receptors were collected from a man aged 50 to 60 who received an inactivated influenza vaccine.

This clonotype was seen many times. The rearrangement uses TRBV12-3 or TRBV12-4 and TRBJ2-3; D may correspond to TRBD1 or TRBD2 (5 bases each). This CDR3 is 17 amino acids long. V shed 7 bases and J shed 1 base, with 21 bases lying between them. CDR3 in DNA: TGTGCCAGCACCGACCGCCGGGGCCGAACGGGCACAGATACGCAGTATTTT. It specifies CASTDRRGRTGTDTQYF.

V is TRBV5-4 and J is TRBJ2-5; D gene unclear. V dropped 3 bases and J dropped 3 bases, with 12 bases sitting between them. Germline CDR1 is SGHNT and CDR2 is YYREEE (reference sequence). The CDR3 is 14 amino acids. Here the CDR3 reads CASSSPAVEETQYF. CDR3 sequence (DNA): TGTGCCAGCAGCTCCCCGGCGGTGGAAGAGACCCAGTACTTC.

In this sample, this clonotype turned up a few times. The chain couples TRBV5-1 to TRBJ1-2, with 9 nucleotides matching TRBD1. Germline V gives CDR1 SGHRS, CDR2 YFSETQ. There are 16 residues in the CDR3. V gave up 4 bases and J gave up 6 bases; unmatched junction bases: 13. In DNA form, the CDR3 reads TGCGCCAGCAGCCTGAGGACAGGGGTCCGTCGGGATGGCTACACCTTC. Encoded protein: CASSLRTGVRRDGYTF.

This clonotype was counted a few times. V and J are TRBV27 and TRBJ2-5; D is undetermined. CDR1 MNHEY and CDR2 SMNVEV come from the germline V gene (reference sequence). The V end was cut by 6 bases, the J end by 1 base, with 12 bases between. The length of the CDR3 is 14 residues. The CDR3 here is CASRPTGLQETQYF. The CDR3 nucleotides read TGTGCCAGCAGACCTACCGGGCTCCAAGAGACCCAGTACTTC.

This clonotype was seen a few times. The chain is built from TRBV12-3 or TRBV12-4 and TRBJ2-4; 10 bases fit TRBD2. The ends lost 5 bases at V and 1 base at J; junction bases unmatched: 5. There are 16 residues in the CDR3. CDR3 in DNA: TGTGCCAGCAGTCCAGGAGCGGGAGGGGCCAAAAACATTCAGTACTTC. This translates into CASSPGAGGAKNIQYF.

V and J are TRBV6-2 or TRBV6-3 and TRBJ2-7; a possible D gene is TRBD2 (5 bases). This CDR3 comprises 12 residues. Trimming took 5 bases from V and 11 from J, leaving 16 bases between them. Germline V gives CDR1 MNHEY, CDR2 SVGEGT. In nucleotides, the CDR3 is TGTGCCAGCAGTAAGCGGACCCCTGGAAAGTACTTC. Protein: CASSKRTPGKYF.

This clonotype came up a few times. The rearrangement joins TRBV4-2 to TRBJ1-1; D might be TRBD1 (6 bases). The V gene lost 0 bases and the J gene lost 5 bases, with 7 bases spanning the gap. The CDR3 has 13 amino acids. Germline V CDR1 and CDR2: LGHNA, YNFKEQ. CDR3 DNA sequence: TGTGCCAGCAGCCAAGAACAGGGTACTGAAGCTTTCTTT. Amino acid sequence: CASSQEQGTEAFF.

Worth noting for this clonotype: This may arise from a read error, as a much more abundant clone is one base away. This chain connects TRBV27 to TRBJ2-2; possible D gene TRBD1, 6 bases. The V and J ends lost 6 bases and 5 bases respectively, with 19 bases between them. Germline V gene lookup returns CDR1 MNHEY and CDR2 SMNVEV (reference sequence). The CDR3 runs to 16 residues. The CDR3 is CASSHNRALATGELFF. In DNA, the CDR3 is TGTGCCAGCAGCCACAACAGGGCTCTCGCGACCGGGGAGCTGTTTTTT.